This is a list of T cell receptor beta chains from one sample in a study of cytomegalovirus exposure and HLA in healthy donors. Sequenced by immunoSEQ multiplex PCR; TCRdb stores in-frame clones only, minus some. The data show under 300,000 clones, with 70% to 90% seen just once and roughly 4% held by the top ten. Source material: PBMCs. Receptors were obtained from a man aged 35-49 years in good health and CMV-seropositive. Each CDR3 is given with its conserved first and last residue.

TRBJ1-4 | TRBV4-1 | CASSPLRGSLEKLFF
TRBJ2-5 | TRBV9 | CASSPHPPRTSVETQYF
TRBJ2-1 | TRBV19 | CASSRPTSGVSYNEQFF
TRBJ2-3 | TRBV2 | CASSEGLNTDTQYF
TRBJ2-7 | TRBV2 | CASSEGLRAGSEQYF
TRBJ1-1 | TRBV27 | CASSSYRDGYTEAFF
TRBJ2-5 | TRBV11-1 | CASSSNLAGETQYF
TRBJ1-1 | TRBV9 | CASSVAVNTEAFF
TRBJ1-5 | TRBV30 | CAWGHFNQPQHF
. | TRBV10-3 | CAISEFGQGSYEQYF
TRBJ1-5 | TRBV10-3 | CAISEDRGLYSNQPQHF
TRBJ2-1 | TRBV19 | CASRVAGNNEQFF
TRBJ2-7 | TRBV4-1 | CASSQEGGAGSSYEQYF
TRBJ2-3 | TRBV5-1 | CASSPSGTGGRDTQYF
TRBJ2-5 | TRBV7-8 | CASSPPSIAGEWGTQYF
TRBJ2-1 | TRBV6-5 | CASSYSTGTLYNEQFF
TRBJ2-5 | TRBV5-1 | CASSLDLRTSGIQETQYF
TRBJ2-5 | TRBV30 | CAWSTGTTGGAQYF
TRBJ2-2 | TRBV28 | CASRYFGGVPNTGELFF
TRBJ2-7 | TRBV28 | CASSSTGGGRYEQYF
TRBJ2-7 | TRBV29-1 | CSVTGTSAEQYF
TRBJ1-5 | TRBV28 | CASSLTAGNQPQHF
TRBJ1-3 | TRBV5-6 | CASSQGAGTSLSTIYF
TRBJ2-1 | TRBV28 | CATRGASGHNEQFF
TRBJ2-7 | TRBV11-3 | CASSLGTGAYEQYF
TRBJ2-5 | TRBV14 | CASSQDWTGGLRETQYF
TRBJ1-2 | TRBV18 | CASSPPGGDPLSNYGYTF
. | TRBV5-1 | CASSFRARTVRSSYEQYF
TRBJ2-5 | TRBV4-2 | CASSPRTGIETQYF
TRBJ2-2 | TRBV29-1 | CSVEEDSGTVAGELFF
TRBJ2-2 | TRBV2 | CASSDLATYTGELFF
TRBJ1-1 | TRBV4-2 | CASSQGDRDETEAFF
TRBJ1-4 | TRBV5-1 | CASSLDTGGGEKLFF
TRBJ1-1 | TRBV5-4 | CASSPGAGAAFF
TRBJ2-7 | TRBV28 | CASSLNVRGYEQYF
TRBJ2-3 | TRBV19 | CASSPRTGGGTDTQYF
TRBJ2-5 | TRBV28 | CASSLAGGPGETQYF
TRBJ2-1 | TRBV2 | CASSAGTAVYNEQFF
TRBJ2-7 | TRBV13 | CASSLGRTGVNYEQYF
TRBJ2-7 | TRBV27 | CASSFGGSYEQYF